This TCR beta chain derives from a study of T cell repertoires in cytomegalovirus infection. TCRdb independently ran MiXCR on the reads; one entry per CDR3 protein. The table includes 90,000 to 130,000 distinct CDR3 sequences, around 10% detected once. This clonotype was counted between two and nine times. Its target is unknown. Unmatched junction bases numbered 20, after V lost 2 bases and J lost 6 bases. CDR1 and CDR2 (germline): MNHEY, SVGAGI. The CDR3 runs to 19 residues. The chain links TRBV6-5 to TRBJ2-5, with 8 nucleotides matching TRBD2. This receptor was obtained from a human donor in good health (CMV status not recorded). Some clones in this sample may be carry-over from other donors' samples. The sequencing input was PBMCs, sequenced either directly or after in vitro stimulation (not recorded which). CDR3 residues: CASSYNLGHSGIRGQTQYF. The CDR3 region has the DNA TGTGCCAGCAGTTACAATCTGGGGCATAGCGGGATAAGGGGCCAGACCCAGTACTTC.